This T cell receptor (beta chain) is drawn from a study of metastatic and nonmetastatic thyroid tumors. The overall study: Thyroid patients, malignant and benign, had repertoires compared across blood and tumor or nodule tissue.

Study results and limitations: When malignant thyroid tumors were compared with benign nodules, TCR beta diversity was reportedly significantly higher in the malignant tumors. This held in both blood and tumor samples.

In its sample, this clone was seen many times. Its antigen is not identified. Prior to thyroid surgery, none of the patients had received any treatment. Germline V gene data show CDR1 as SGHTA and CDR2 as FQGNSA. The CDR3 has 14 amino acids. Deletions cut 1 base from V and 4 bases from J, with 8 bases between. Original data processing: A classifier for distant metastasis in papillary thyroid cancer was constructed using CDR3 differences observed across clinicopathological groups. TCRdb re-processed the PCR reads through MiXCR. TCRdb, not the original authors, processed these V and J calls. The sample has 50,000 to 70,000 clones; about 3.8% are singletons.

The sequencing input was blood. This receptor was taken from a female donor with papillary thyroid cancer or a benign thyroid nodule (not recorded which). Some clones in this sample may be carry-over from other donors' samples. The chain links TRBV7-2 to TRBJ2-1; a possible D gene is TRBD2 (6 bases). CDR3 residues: CASSLGLGYNEQFF. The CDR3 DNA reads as TGTGCCAGCAGCTTAGGACTAGGTTACAATGAGCAGTTCTTC.